This TCR beta chain is drawn from a study of T cell responses to AZD1222 COVID-19 vaccine. Study observations and caveats: It was only a handful of AZD1222 recipients who were seropositive at baseline.

Method: immunoSEQ multiplex PCR; TCRdb's copy keeps in-frame clones and lacks some. The table lists around 200,000 clones, around 88% of them singletons. As for this clone: Its matching antigen is unknown. Different DNA sequences within this sample yield the same CDR3.

Germline loops: CDR1 SSHAT, CDR2 FNYEAQ (reference sequence). V lost 5 bases, J lost 0 bases, and 8 bases lay in between. This CDR3 has 13 residues. Sequenced here: peripheral blood, sampled on day 0 of AZD1222 vaccination. The chain employs TRBV7-7 and TRBJ2-7; a weak D match, TRBD2 (5 bases). This sequence was found in an adult in good health. The CDR3 protein is CASSPRGSYEQYF. In DNA form, the CDR3 reads TGTGCCAGCAGCCCCCGGGGCTCCTACGAGCAGTACTTC. The variable domain in full, with the rest retrieved from reference TRBV7-7 and TRBJ2-7, is GAGVSQSPRYKVTKRGQDVTLRCDPISSHATLYWYQQALGQGPEFLTYFNYEAQPDKSGLPSDRFSAERPEGSISTLTIQRTEQRDSAMYRCASSPRGSYEQYFGPGTRLTVT.